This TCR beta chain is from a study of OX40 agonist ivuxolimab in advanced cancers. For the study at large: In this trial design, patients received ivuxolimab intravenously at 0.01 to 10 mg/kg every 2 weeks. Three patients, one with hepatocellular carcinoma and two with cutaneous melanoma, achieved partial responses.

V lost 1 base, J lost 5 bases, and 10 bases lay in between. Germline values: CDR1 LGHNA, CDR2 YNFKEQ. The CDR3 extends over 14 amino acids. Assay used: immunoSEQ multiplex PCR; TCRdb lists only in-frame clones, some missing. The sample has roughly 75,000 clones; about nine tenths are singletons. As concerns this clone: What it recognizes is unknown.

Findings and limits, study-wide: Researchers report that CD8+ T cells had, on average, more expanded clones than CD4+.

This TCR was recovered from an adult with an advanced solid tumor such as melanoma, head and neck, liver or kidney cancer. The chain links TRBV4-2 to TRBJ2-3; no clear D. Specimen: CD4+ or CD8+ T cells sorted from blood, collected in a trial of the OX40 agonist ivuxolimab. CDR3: CASSQAVSGDTQYF. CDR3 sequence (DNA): TGTGCCAGCAGCCAAGCGGTATCTGGAGATACGCAGTATTTT.